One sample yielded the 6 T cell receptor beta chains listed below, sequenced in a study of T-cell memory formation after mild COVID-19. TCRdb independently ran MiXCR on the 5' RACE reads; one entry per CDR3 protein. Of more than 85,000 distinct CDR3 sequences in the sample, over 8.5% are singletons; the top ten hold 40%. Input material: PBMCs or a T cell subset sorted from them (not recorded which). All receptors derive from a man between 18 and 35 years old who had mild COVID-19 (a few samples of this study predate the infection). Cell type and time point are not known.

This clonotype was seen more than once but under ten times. DNA for the CDR3: TGTGCCAGCAGCACTAGCGGGGGGGTCGGAAATGAGCAGTTCTTC. It translates to CASSTSGGVGNEQFF. The rearrangement links TRBV6-5 to TRBJ2-1, with 13 positions matching TRBD2. The ends lost 6 bases at V and 7 bases at J; junction bases unmatched: 6. In germline, CDR1 is MNHEY, CDR2 SVGAGI. CDR3 length: 15 residues.

CDR3 sequence (DNA): TGTGCCAGCAGTTTATCGTCCGACGGGGTTTCACCCCTCCACTTT. Translating gives CASSLSSDGVSPLHF. The gene calls are TRBV27 and TRBJ1-6, with D uncertain. This CDR3 region has 15 residues. CDR1 MNHEY and CDR2 SMNVEV come from the germline V gene (reference sequence). Trimming took 0 bases from V and 9 from J, leaving 12 bases between them.

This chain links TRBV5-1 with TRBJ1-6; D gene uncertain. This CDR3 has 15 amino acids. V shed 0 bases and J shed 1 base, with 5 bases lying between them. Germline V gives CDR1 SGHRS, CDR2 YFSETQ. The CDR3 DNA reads TGCGCCAGCAGCTTGGGGGCTTCCTATAATTCACCCCTCCACTTT. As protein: CASSLGASYNSPLHF.

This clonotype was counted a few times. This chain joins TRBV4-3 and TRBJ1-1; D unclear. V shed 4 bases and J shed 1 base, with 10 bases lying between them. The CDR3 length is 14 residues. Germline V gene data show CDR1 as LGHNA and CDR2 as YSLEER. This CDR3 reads CASSRGAGNTEAFF. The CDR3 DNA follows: TGCGCCAGCAGCCGAGGCGCAGGGAACACTGAAGCTTTCTTT.

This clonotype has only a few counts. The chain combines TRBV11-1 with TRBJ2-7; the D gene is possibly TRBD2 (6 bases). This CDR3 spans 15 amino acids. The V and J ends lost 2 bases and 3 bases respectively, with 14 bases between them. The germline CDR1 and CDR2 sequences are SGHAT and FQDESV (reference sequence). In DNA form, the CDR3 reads TGTGCCAGCAGCTTATGGGGCGGGACGGGCTACGAGCAGTACTTC. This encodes CASSLWGGTGYEQYF.

In DNA, the CDR3 is TGCGCCAGCAGCCAAGGAAATTATTCAGGGGCTGAAGCTTTCTTT. This gives the protein CASSQGNYSGAEAFF. The chain joins TRBV4-1 to TRBJ1-1, with D possibly TRBD1 on 6 matching bases. The CDR3 extends over 15 amino acids. Germline CDR1 is MGHRA and CDR2 is YSYEKL. V lost 1 base and J 6 bases, leaving 15 bases between the germline ends.